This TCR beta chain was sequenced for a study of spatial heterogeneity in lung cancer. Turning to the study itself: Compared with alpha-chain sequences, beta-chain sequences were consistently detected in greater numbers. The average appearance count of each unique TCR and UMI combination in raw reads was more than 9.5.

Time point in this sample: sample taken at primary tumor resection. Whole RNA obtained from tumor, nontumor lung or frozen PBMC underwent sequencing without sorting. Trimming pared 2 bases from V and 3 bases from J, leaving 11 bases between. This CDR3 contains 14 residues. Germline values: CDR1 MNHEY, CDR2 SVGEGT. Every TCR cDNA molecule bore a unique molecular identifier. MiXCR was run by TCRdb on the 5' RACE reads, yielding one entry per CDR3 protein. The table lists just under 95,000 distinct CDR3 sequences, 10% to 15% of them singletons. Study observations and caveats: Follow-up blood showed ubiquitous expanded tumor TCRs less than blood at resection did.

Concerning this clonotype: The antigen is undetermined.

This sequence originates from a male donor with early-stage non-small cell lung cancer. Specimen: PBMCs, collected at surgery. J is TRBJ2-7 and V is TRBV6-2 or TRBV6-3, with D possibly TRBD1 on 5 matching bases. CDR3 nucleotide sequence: TGTGCCAGCAGTTACAGGGGATTCATCTACGAGCAGTACTTC. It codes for CASSYRGFIYEQYF.